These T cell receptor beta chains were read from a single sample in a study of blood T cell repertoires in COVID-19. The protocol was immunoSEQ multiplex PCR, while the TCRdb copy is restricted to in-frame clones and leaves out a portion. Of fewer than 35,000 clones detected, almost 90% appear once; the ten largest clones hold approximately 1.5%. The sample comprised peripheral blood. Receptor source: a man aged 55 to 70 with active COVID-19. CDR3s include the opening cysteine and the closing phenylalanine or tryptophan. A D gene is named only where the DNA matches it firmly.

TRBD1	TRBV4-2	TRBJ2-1	CASSQDVSLGDRENNEQFF
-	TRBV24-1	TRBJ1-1	CATSTTGSEAFF
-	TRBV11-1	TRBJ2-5	CASSLDWGRGKTQYF
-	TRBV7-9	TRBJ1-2	CASSFSVFYGYTF
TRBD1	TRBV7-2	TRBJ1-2	CASSLALRDRVGYTF
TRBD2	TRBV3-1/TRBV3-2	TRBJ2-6	CASSGRLAGSSGANVLTF
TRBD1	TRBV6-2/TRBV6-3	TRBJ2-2	CASSYRTGPGELFF
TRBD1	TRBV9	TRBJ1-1	CASSVGTGASGTEAFF
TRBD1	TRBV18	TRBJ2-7	CASSPRTGVSYEQYF
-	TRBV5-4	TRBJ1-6	CASSLQTGQNSPLHF
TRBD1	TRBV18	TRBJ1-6	CASSPKTGDNSPLHF
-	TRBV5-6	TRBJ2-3	CASSPLSTDTQYF
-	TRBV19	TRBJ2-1	CASSMSSYNEQFF
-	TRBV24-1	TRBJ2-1	CATAVDRSSYNEQFF
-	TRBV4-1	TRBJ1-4	CASSQDGGRAGEKLFF
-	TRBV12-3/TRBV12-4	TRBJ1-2	CASSSPGNYGYTF
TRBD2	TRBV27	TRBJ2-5	CASSFFPQRGGRETQYF
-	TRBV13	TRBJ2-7	CASSWRQGFHEQYF
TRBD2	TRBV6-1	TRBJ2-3	CASSELAGGPDTQYF
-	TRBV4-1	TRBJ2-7	CASSQDGGYEQYF
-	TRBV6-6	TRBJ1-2	CASFQRVSGYTF
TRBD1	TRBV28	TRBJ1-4	CASNRQGQSATNEKLFF